This T cell receptor beta chain was retrieved from a study of glioma-infiltrating T cells. General study results and limits: Gliomas, especially low-grade, showed above-expected tissue-blood divergence; non-neoplastic patients showed below.

TCR alpha and beta CDR3 regions were amplified from RNA using iRepertoire nested multiplex PCR. TCRdb re-analysed the multiplex PCR reads in MiXCR, keeping a single row per CDR3 protein. The data hold 90,000 or so distinct CDR3 sequences, with approximately 39% observed a single time. The CDR3 consists of 15 residues. Germline CDR1 reads MDHEN; CDR2 reads SYDVKM. J gave up 13 bases and V 6 bases, and 15 bases lay outside the gene matches. A remark on this clonotype: Its antigen is currently unknown.

The sequencing input was glioma tissue, nonneoplastic brain tissue, or PBMCs (not recorded which). The TCR sequence derives from a human donor with low-grade glioma or glioblastoma, undergoing nonglioma brain surgery, or in good health (not recorded which). The chain joins TRBV28 to TRBJ2-4; 10 nucleotides match TRBD1. The CDR3 reads CASRAGTGAYNEQYF. CDR3 coding DNA: TGTGCCAGCAGAGCCGGGACAGGGGCTTACAATGAGCAGTACTTC.